The 21 T cell receptor beta chains below all came from one sample that was sequenced in a study of vaccination effects on CD4 cells after COVID-19. No cognate antigen is known for these TCRs. Assay used: immunoSEQ multiplex PCR; TCRdb lists only in-frame clones, some missing. The sample contains 55,000 to 65,000 clones, roughly 79% of which appear only once. Antigen-specific CD4+ T cells were expanded with viral peptide pools in the ViraFEST assay before sequencing. Subsequent to roughly 9 days of culture, CD4+ T cells were isolated. Sequenced here: CD4+ T cells from PBMCs cultured with HCoV-229E spike peptides, sampled before COVID-19 vaccination. The receptors come from a human donor who received a COVID-19 vaccine.

The CDR3 DNA follows: TGTGCCAGCAGCGTCAACTACCAAGAGACCCAGTACTTC. Amino acids: CASSVNYQETQYF. The chain joins TRBV9 to TRBJ2-5, with D unresolved. The V gene's germline CDR1 is SGDLS and CDR2 YYNGEE. V was clipped by 2 bases and J by 0 bases, with 5 bases between them. This CDR3 is built from 13 residues.

The chain carries TRBV5-1 and TRBJ2-5; D may correspond to TRBD1 or TRBD2 (5 bases each). Per germline, CDR1 SGHRS and CDR2 YFSETQ. V was shortened by 4 bases and J by 5 bases, with 21 bases between the two germline ends. The CDR3 runs to 16 residues. The DNA for the CDR3 is TGCGCCAGCAGCCCGGAAGGGACGGCTAGGGGCGAGACCCAGTACTTC. Translating it yields CASSPEGTARGETQYF.

This chain links TRBV5-1 with TRBJ1-1; 9 nucleotides line up with TRBD1. Germline values: CDR1 SGHRS, CDR2 YFSETQ. V gave up 1 base and J gave up 8 bases; unmatched junction bases: 12. The CDR3 length is 16 residues. CDR3 region: CASSLTGQGSTTEAFF. The DNA of the CDR3 is TGCGCCAGCAGCTTGACAGGACAGGGGAGTACCACCGAAGCTTTCTTT.

The chain employs TRBV5-1 and TRBJ2-7, with 8 bases that match TRBD1. This CDR3 has 15 amino acids. Trimming cost V 5 bases and J 4 bases; bases outside gene matches: 11. Germline CDR1 SGHRS, CDR2 YFSETQ. The CDR3 nucleotides are TGCGCCAGCAGTACCGCTGGCCAGGGGGCGTACGAGCAGTACGTC. This translates into CASSTAGQGAYEQYV.

This chain uses TRBV28 with TRBJ1-2, with TRBD1 matching over 7 bases. The V segment lost 7 bases and the J segment 1 base; nucleotides outside the gene matches: 6. This CDR3 contains 14 residues. CDR1 is MDHEN, CDR2 SYDVKM, per germline. The CDR3 DNA is TGTGCCAGCATCCTGGACAGGTATAACTATGGCTACACCTTC. It encodes CASILDRYNYGYTF.

V usage is TRBV6-2 or TRBV6-3 and J usage is TRBJ2-7; D perhaps matches TRBD1 (6 bases). This CDR3 contains 14 residues. Looked up from germline, CDR1 is MNHEY and CDR2 is SVGEGT. V was cut by 0 bases and J by 2 bases, with 8 bases left in between. The CDR3 sequence is CASSYSTGAYEQYV. The DNA for the CDR3 is TGTGCCAGCAGTTACTCGACAGGTGCCTACGAGCAGTACGTC.

The chain carries TRBV20-1 and TRBJ2-2, with no clear D. Trimming pared 6 bases from V and 7 bases from J, leaving 9 bases between. Germline loops: CDR1 DFQATT, CDR2 SNEGSKA (reference sequence). The CDR3 is 11 residues long. CDR3 loop: CSAPEVGELFF. In DNA, the CDR3 is TGCAGTGCCCCAGAGGTCGGGGAGCTGTTTTTT.

This chain links TRBV7-3 with TRBJ2-1, with D tentatively TRBD1 (5 bases). V dropped 5 bases and J dropped 9 bases, with 14 bases sitting between them. CDR3 size: 13 residues. CDR1 SGHTA and CDR2 FQGTGA come from the germline V gene. CDR3 amino acids: CASSPRQTTEQFF. DNA for the CDR3: TGTGCCAGCAGCCCCCGACAGACGACTGAGCAGTTCTTC.

The chain recombines TRBV24-1 with TRBJ2-2; D ambiguous. Trimming stripped 4 bases from V and 0 bases from J, with 2 bases between. Germline values: CDR1 KGHDR, CDR2 SFDVKD. CDR3 size: 13 residues. The CDR3: CATSDPNTGELFF. The CDR3, as DNA: TGTGCCACCAGTGACCCGAACACCGGGGAGCTGTTTTTT.

The chain recombines TRBV5-6 with TRBJ1-1; D is unresolved. V dropped 0 bases and J dropped 1 base, with 4 bases sitting between them. The CDR3 runs to 13 residues. Germline CDR1 and CDR2: SGHDT and YYEEEE. The CDR3 sequence: CASSLARNTEAFF. The DNA for the CDR3 is TGTGCCAGCAGCTTGGCACGGAACACTGAAGCTTTCTTT. Based on the CDR3 plus reference TRBV5-6 and TRBJ1-1, the full variable domain is DAGVTQSPTHLIKTRGQQVTLRCSPKSGHDTVSWYQQALGQGPQFIFQYYEEEERQRGNFPDRFSGHQFPNYSSELNVNALLLGDSALYLCASSLARNTEAFFGQGTRLTVV.

V usage is TRBV19 and J usage is TRBJ2-3; 8 bases align to TRBD1. The germline V gene has CDR1 LNHDA and CDR2 SQIVND (reference sequence). The CDR3 spans 15 residues. The ends lost 6 bases at V and 2 bases at J; junction bases unmatched: 7. CDR3 sequence reads: CASRPGQDYTDTQYF. The DNA for the CDR3 is TGTGCCAGTAGACCGGGACAGGATTACACAGATACGCAGTATTTT.

The chain is built from TRBV5-1 and TRBJ2-1; 10 nucleotides agree with TRBD2. Trimming took 3 bases from V and 7 from J; bases not matched to a gene: 7. The CDR3 length is 15 residues. Germline V gives CDR1 SGHRS, CDR2 YFSETQ. The CDR3 DNA sequence: TGCGCCAGCAGCTCCCCTAGCGGGGGTATGAATGAGCAGTTCTTC. This sequence encodes CASSSPSGGMNEQFF.

The chain employs TRBV6-5 and TRBJ2-1, with 9 nucleotides matching TRBD2. V lost 4 bases, J lost 9 bases, and 10 bases stayed unmatched. The germline V gene encodes CDR1 MNHEY and CDR2 SVGAGI. CDR3 length equals 15 residues. The CDR3 nucleotides read TGTGCCAGCAGTTTACCGGGACTAGCCTTTGGTGAGCAGTTCTTC. Protein: CASSLPGLAFGEQFF.

The rearrangement joins TRBV5-1 to TRBJ1-5, with D unclear. V dropped 0 bases and J dropped 3 bases, with 7 bases sitting between them. Germline loops: CDR1 SGHRS, CDR2 YFSETQ. CDR3 length: 14 amino acids. The CDR3 region is CASSLAGLNQPQHF. CDR3 coding DNA: TGCGCCAGCAGCTTGGCTGGGCTCAATCAGCCCCAGCATTTT.

J is TRBJ2-7 and V is TRBV6-5; 7 nucleotides match TRBD1. This CDR3 comprises 14 residues. Germline-derived CDR1 and CDR2 are MNHEY and SVGAGI. Unmatched junction bases numbered 6, after V lost 5 bases and J lost 2 bases. The CDR3 nucleotides read TGTGCCAGCAGTCTCTGGACAGGACCCTACGAGCAGTACGTC. It encodes CASSLWTGPYEQYV.

V is TRBV2 and J is TRBJ2-5; unclear D gene. The germline V gene has CDR1 SNHLY and CDR2 FYNNEI. This CDR3 has 11 residues. V was cut by 6 bases and J by 5 bases, with 7 bases left in between. This chain's CDR3 is CASSLKETQYF. The CDR3 DNA is TGTGCCAGCAGCCTAAAGGAGACCCAGTACTTC. The full variable domain, in which reference TRBV2 and TRBJ2-5 provide the parts outside the CDR3, is EPEVTQTPSHQVTQMGQEVILRCVPISNHLYFYWYRQILGQKVEFLVSFYNNEISEKSEIFDDQFSVERPDGSNFTLKIRSTKLEDSAMYFCASSLKETQYFGPGTRLLVL.

CDR3 DNA: TGCGCCAGCAGCCAAGTACCGACAGCCACTGAAGCTTTCTTT. Its protein product is CASSQVPTATEAFF. V gene TRBV4-3 combines with J gene TRBJ1-1, with D possibly being TRBD1 (5 bases). V lost 1 base to trimming and J lost 4 bases, with 10 bases between them. There are 14 residues in the CDR3. Germline V gene sequence: CDR1 LGHNA, CDR2 YSLEER.

The V gene is TRBV9, the J gene TRBJ2-7, with a possible D match to TRBD1 (5 bases). This CDR3 has 15 residues. The V end lost 3 bases, the J end lost 1 base, and 14 bases lay between the germline ends. CDR1 is SGDLS and CDR2 is YYNGEE in the germline V gene. CDR3 in amino acids: CASSGNPQGSYEQYV. CDR3 bases: TGTGCCAGCAGCGGTAACCCCCAGGGATCCTACGAGCAGTACGTC.

The rearrangement links TRBV2 to TRBJ2-2, with 8 bases matching TRBD2. The CDR3 length is 16 residues. Germline V CDR1 and CDR2: SNHLY, FYNNEI. Unmatched junction bases numbered 6, after V lost 2 bases and J lost 4 bases. The CDR3 sequence: CASSEKGLVSTGELFF. The CDR3, as DNA: TGTGCCAGCAGTGAAAAGGGACTAGTTTCCACCGGGGAGCTGTTTTTT.

V is TRBV19 and J is TRBJ1-5; tentatively, D is TRBD1 (5 bases). Looked up from germline, CDR1 is LNHDA and CDR2 is SQIVND (reference sequence). CDR3 length equals 15 residues. The ends were cut back, 0 bases at V and 4 bases at J, with 10 bases in the middle. CDR3 sequence reads: CASSIDRGNNQPQHF. The CDR3 DNA sequence: TGTGCCAGTAGTATAGATCGGGGGAATAATCAGCCCCAGCATTTT.

This chain links TRBV5-4 with TRBJ2-2; 9 bases match TRBD1. The CDR3 is 16 residues long. The junction had 8 bases not matched to a gene; V was cut back by 4 bases and J by 4 bases. Per the germline V gene, CDR1 is SGHNT and CDR2 is YYREEE (reference sequence). The CDR3 coding sequence is TGTGCCAGCAGCCGAATACAGGGGGCGTCCACCGGGGAGCTGTTTTTT. Translated: CASSRIQGASTGELFF.